A selection of T cell receptor beta chains follows, all from one sample in a study of technical replicates of blood from a few donors. Using immunoSEQ multiplex PCR, the repertoire was profiled, and TCRdb retains in-frame clones only, with some absent. Here the sample spans over 85,000 clones, about 95% being singletons. The sequencing sample was made of T cells isolated from PBMCs. These receptors were obtained from a human donor in good health. The CDR3 runs from the conserved cysteine through the conserved F or W. D genes are given only for firm matches. Clone size is not always given. Where it is, it says once, few, many or a class for expanded clones.

clone_size | j_call | d_call | v_call | cdr3_aa | cdr3_nt
NA | TRBJ2-7 | NA | TRBV21-1 | CASFPRSCYEQYF | TGTGCCAGCTTTCCCCGGTCCTGCTACGAGCAGTACTTC
NA | TRBJ2-7 | NA | TRBV20-1 | CSAAGIYEQYF | TGCAGTGCCGCGGGGATCTACGAGCAGTACTTC
NA | TRBJ2-7 | TRBD1 | TRBV7-9 | CASSLAGTGSEQYF | TGTGCCAGCAGCTTGGCCGGGACAGGGTCCGAGCAGTACTTC
NA | TRBJ1-1 | NA | TRBV27 | CASSYGRAVEAFF | TGTGCCAGCAGTTACGGCAGGGCGGTTGAAGCTTTCTTT
once | TRBJ2-1 | TRBD2 | TRBV9 | CASSVSVEGLAGGNEQFF | TGTGCCAGCAGCGTATCGGTGGAGGGACTAGCGGGGGGCAATGAGCAGTTCTTC
NA | TRBJ2-7 | NA | TRBV13 | CASSLVVRAYEQYF | TGTGCCAGCAGCTTAGTTGTCCGAGCCTACGAGCAGTACTTC
NA | TRBJ2-5 | NA | TRBV6-6 | CASSSYIQEGETQYF | TGTGCCAGCAGTTCCTATATACAGGAGGGGGAGACCCAGTACTTC
NA | TRBJ2-5 | TRBD1 | TRBV4-1 | CASSQAGTDVETQYF | TGCGCCAGCAGCCAGGCCGGGACAGATGTAGAGACCCAGTACTTC
NA | TRBJ2-2 | NA | TRBV30 | CAWSQGGVTGELFF | TGTGCCTGGAGTCAAGGAGGGGTTACCGGGGAGCTGTTTTTT
NA | TRBJ1-4 | TRBD1 | TRBV25-1 | CASSRKDRGWEEKLFF | TGTGCCAGCAGCAGGAAGGACAGGGGTTGGGAAGAAAAACTGTTTTTT
once | TRBJ2-1 | NA | TRBV6-5 | CASNRAGYYNEQFF | TGTGCCAGCAACCGGGCAGGGTACTACAATGAGCAGTTCTTC
once | TRBJ1-6 | TRBD1 | TRBV5-1 | CASSLGPGQVSPLHF | TGCGCCAGCAGCTTGGGTCCGGGACAGGTTTCACCCCTCCACTTT
NA | TRBJ2-7 | TRBD1 | TRBV27 | CASSFLGPGTGDEQYF | TGTGCCAGCAGTTTTTTGGGCCCCGGGACAGGGGACGAGCAGTACTTC
NA | TRBJ2-3 | TRBD1 | TRBV29-1 | CSVISGQGTDTQYF | TGCAGCGTTATTTCCGGACAGGGGACAGATACGCAGTATTTT
NA | TRBJ2-1 | NA | TRBV5-6 | CASSYKLNAYNEQFF | TGTGCCAGCAGTTATAAACTGAACGCCTACAATGAGCAGTTCTTC
NA | TRBJ2-1 | TRBD2 | TRBV11-3 | CASSRTSGGHEQFF | TGTGCCAGCTCCCGGACTAGCGGGGGGCATGAGCAGTTCTTC
NA | TRBJ2-7 | TRBD1 | TRBV18 | CASSPRTGGYEQYF | TGTGCCAGCTCACCACGGACAGGGGGCTACGAGCAGTACTTC
NA | TRBJ2-1 | NA | TRBV1 | CTSSPIGTSGCYNEQFF | TGCACCAGCAGCCCGATAGGGACTAGCGGATGTTACAATGAGCAGTTCTTC
NA | TRBJ2-3 | TRBD1 | TRBV7-6 | CASSYGQGADTQYF | TGTGCCAGCAGCTACGGACAGGGCGCAGATACGCAGTATTTT
NA | TRBJ1-3 | NA | TRBV9 | CASSVDSGGRDGNTIYF | TGTGCCAGCAGCGTAGACAGTGGGGGGAGGGACGGAAACACCATATATTTT
NA | TRBJ2-2 | NA | TRBV7-9 | CASRTGPTGELFF | TGTGCCAGCAGGACAGGTCCCACCGGGGAGCTGTTTTTT
NA | TRBJ1-2 | NA | TRBV28 | CASLRVNYGYTF | TGTGCCAGCCTGAGGGTTAACTATGGCTACACCTTC
NA | TRBJ1-3 | NA | TRBV15 | CATQPDRVNTIYF | TGTGCCACCCAACCGGACAGAGTCAACACCATATATTTT
NA | TRBJ1-5 | TRBD1 | TRBV5-5 | CASSTRQGGEPQHF | TGTGCCAGCAGCACCAGACAGGGTGGGGAGCCCCAGCATTTT
NA | TRBJ2-5 | TRBD2 | TRBV6-5 | CASRLAGGYQETQYF | TGTGCCAGCAGGCTAGCGGGCGGGTACCAAGAGACCCAGTACTTC
NA | TRBJ2-1 | TRBD1 | TRBV5-1 | CASSVGQDPLHLFF | TGCGCCAGCAGCGTGGGACAGGACCCCCTGCATTTGTTCTTC
NA | TRBJ2-1 | TRBD2 | TRBV9 | CASSVNRLIAGAYNEQFF | TGTGCCAGCAGCGTGAATCGGCTAATAGCGGGAGCTTACAATGAGCAGTTCTTC
NA | TRBJ1-5 | NA | TRBV30 | CAWSKGLVNQPQHF | TGTGCCTGGAGTAAGGGGCTCGTCAATCAGCCCCAGCATTTT
NA | TRBJ2-5 | NA | TRBV5-1 | CASSGQGMEETQYF | TGCGCCAGCAGCGGGCAGGGGATGGAAGAGACCCAGTACTTC
NA | TRBJ2-3 | TRBD2 | TRBV5-1 | CASSLADLAGTYTDTQYF | TGCGCCAGCAGCTTGGCAGATCTAGCGGGCACATACACAGATACGCAGTATTTT
NA | TRBJ1-4 | NA | TRBV19 | CASSTTGLNEKLFF | TGTGCCAGTAGTACAACAGGGCTTAATGAAAAACTGTTTTTT
once | TRBJ2-3 | NA | TRBV5-1 | CASSLVPSSTDTQYF | TGCGCCAGCAGCTTGGTTCCTAGCTCCACAGATACGCAGTATTTT
NA | TRBJ2-3 | NA | TRBV20-1 | CSARVEGTQYF | TGCAGTGCTAGAGTGGAGGGCACGCAGTATTTT
NA | TRBJ2-3 | NA | TRBV7-9 | CASSLTGDTQYF | TGTGCCAGCAGCCTAACAGGAGATACGCAGTATTTT
NA | TRBJ2-7 | NA | TRBV14 | CASSQVELVGSPHEQYF | TGTGCCAGCAGCCAAGTAGAACTAGTGGGCTCTCCCCACGAGCAGTACTTC
NA | TRBJ1-5 | NA | TRBV6-5 | CASSFGGAYQPQHF | TGTGCCAGCAGTTTTGGGGGGGCTTATCAGCCCCAGCATTTT
NA | TRBJ1-1 | NA | TRBV5-4 | CASSLGGEAFF | TGTGCCAGCAGCTTGGGGGGGGAGGCTTTCTTT